This TCR beta chain was captured by sequencing in a study of memory CD8 T cells in hepatitis C reinfection. Looking at the study overall: Two donors cleared primary HCV but became chronic after reinfection. Between 3 and 8 weeks after reinfection detection, peak samples were drawn.

Time point given: peak reinfection, 3 to 8 weeks after reinfection detection. TCR sequencing was done directly ex vivo on sorted cells, without expansion in vitro. Control naive CD8 T cells came from a couple of donors at all three reinfection time points. Germline-derived CDR1 and CDR2 are SGHDT and YYEEEE. This CDR3 comprises 17 residues. Trimming cost V 6 bases and J 1 base; bases outside gene matches: 13. Assay: immunoSEQ multiplex PCR; the TCRdb copy retains only in-frame clones and omits some. The sample carries about 47,000 clones, 70% to 90% recorded once. The sample consisted of naive CD8+ T cells sorted from blood. This TCR was sampled from a man between 18 and 29 years old with hepatitis C virus infection. V is TRBV5-6 and J is TRBJ2-7, with 10 bases that match TRBD1. CDR3 sequence (DNA): TGTGCCAGCACCCAAATTAGGACAGGGGGTAGGTCCTACGAGCAGTACGTC. It translates to CASTQIRTGGRSYEQYV.